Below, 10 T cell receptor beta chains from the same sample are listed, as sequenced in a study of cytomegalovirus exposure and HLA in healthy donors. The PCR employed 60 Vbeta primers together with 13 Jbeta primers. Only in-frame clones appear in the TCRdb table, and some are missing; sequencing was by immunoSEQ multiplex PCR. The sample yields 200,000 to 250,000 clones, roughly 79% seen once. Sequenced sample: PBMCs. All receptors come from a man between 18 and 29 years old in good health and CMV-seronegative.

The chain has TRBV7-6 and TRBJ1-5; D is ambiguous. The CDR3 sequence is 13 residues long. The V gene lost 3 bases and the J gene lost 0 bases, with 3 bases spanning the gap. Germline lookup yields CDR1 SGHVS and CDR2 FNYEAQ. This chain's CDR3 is CASSFGSNQPQHF. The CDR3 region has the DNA TGTGCCAGCAGCTTCGGTAGCAATCAGCCCCAGCATTTT.

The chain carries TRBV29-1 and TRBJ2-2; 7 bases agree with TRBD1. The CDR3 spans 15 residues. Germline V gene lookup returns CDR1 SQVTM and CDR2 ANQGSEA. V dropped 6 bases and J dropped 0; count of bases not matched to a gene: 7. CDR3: CSVSPGQTNTGELFF. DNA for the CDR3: TGCAGCGTCTCTCCGGGACAGACGAACACCGGGGAGCTGTTTTTT.

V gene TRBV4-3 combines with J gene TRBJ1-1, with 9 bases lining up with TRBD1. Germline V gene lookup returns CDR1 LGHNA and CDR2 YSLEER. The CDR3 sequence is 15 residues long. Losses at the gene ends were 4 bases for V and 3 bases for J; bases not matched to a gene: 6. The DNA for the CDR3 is TGCGCCAGCAGCCCTCAGACAGGGGGGTACACTGAAGCTTTCTTT. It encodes CASSPQTGGYTEAFF.

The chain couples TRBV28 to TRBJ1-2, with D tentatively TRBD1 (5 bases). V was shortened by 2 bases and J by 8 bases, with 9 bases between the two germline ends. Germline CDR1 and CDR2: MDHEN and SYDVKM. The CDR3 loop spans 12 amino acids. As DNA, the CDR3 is TGTGCCAGCAGTTTAAGCGACAGAGGCTACACCTTC. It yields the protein CASSLSDRGYTF.

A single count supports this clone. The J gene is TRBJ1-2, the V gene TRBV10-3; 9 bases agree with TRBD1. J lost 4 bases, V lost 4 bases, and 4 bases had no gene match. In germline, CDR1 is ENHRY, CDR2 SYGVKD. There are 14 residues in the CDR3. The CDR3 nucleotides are TGTGCCATCAGTGGACAGGGGGAGAGCTATGGCTACACCTTC. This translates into CAISGQGESYGYTF.

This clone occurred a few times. CDR3 protein: CASSLPGLEQFF. CDR3 nucleotide sequence: TGTGCCAGCAGCTTACCGGGACTAGAGCAGTTCTTC. The rearrangement links TRBV7-9 to TRBJ2-1, with 7 bases lining up with TRBD2. The trim removed 2 bases at V and 10 bases at J, leaving 2 bases unmatched. This CDR3 contains 12 residues. Germline loops: CDR1 SEHNR, CDR2 FQNEAQ (reference sequence).

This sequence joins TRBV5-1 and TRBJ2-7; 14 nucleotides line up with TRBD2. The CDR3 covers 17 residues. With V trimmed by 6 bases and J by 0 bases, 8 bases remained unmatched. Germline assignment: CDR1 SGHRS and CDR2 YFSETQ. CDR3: CASTRTSGRLLSYEQYF. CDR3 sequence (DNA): TGCGCCAGCACCCGGACTAGCGGGAGGCTTCTCTCCTACGAGCAGTACTTC. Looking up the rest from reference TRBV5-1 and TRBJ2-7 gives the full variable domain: KAGVTQTPRYLIKTRGQQVTLSCSPISGHRSVSWYQQTPGQGLQFLFEYFSETQRNKGNFPGRFSGRQFSNSRSEMNVSTLELGDSALYLCASTRTSGRLLSYEQYFGPGTRLTVT.

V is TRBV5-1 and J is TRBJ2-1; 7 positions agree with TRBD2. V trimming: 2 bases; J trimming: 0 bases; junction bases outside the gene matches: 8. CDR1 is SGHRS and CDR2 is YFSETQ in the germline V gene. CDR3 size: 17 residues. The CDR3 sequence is CASSFTSSGSSYNEQFF. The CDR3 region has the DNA TGCGCCAGCAGCTTTACCTCTAGCGGAAGCTCCTACAATGAGCAGTTCTTC.

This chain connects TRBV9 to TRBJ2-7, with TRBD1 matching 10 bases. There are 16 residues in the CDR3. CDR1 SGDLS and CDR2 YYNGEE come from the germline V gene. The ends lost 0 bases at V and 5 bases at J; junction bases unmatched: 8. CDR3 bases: TGTGCCAGCAGCGTAGGGGGGACAGGGGTATCGGACGAGCAGTACTTC. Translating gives CASSVGGTGVSDEQYF.

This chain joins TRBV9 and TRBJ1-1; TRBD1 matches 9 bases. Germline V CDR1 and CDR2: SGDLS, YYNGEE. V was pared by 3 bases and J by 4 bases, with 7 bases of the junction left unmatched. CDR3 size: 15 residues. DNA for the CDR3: TGTGCCAGCAGCGCCCGGGACAGGGAATTCACTGAAGCTTTCTTT. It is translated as CASSARDREFTEAFF. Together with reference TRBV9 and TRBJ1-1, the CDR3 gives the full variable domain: DSGVTQTPKHLITATGQRVTLRCSPRSGDLSVYWYQQSLDQGLQFLIQYYNGEERAKGNILERFSAQQFPDLHSELNLSSLELGDSALYFCASSARDREFTEAFFGQGTRLTVV.